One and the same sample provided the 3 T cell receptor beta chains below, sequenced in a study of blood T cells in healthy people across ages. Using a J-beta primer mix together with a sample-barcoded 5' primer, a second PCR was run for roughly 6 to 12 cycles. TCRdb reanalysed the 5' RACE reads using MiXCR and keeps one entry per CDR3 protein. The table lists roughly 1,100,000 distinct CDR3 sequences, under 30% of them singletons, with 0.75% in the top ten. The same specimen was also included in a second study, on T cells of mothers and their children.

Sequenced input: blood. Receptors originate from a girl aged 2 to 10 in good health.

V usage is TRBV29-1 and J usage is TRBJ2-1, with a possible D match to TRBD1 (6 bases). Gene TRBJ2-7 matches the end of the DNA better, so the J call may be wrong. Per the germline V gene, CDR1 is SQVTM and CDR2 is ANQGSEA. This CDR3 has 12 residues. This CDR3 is CSGDSLGGEQYF. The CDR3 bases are TGCAGCGGAGATTCTTTAGGGGGCGAGCAGTACTTC.

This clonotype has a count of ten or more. CDR3 amino acids: CASGTSGAYNEQFF. CDR3 in DNA: TGCGCCAGCGGGACTAGCGGCGCCTACAATGAGCAGTTCTTC. This chain links TRBV4-3 with TRBJ2-1; 11 bases agree with TRBD2. V shed 8 bases, J shed 2 bases, and the junction held 2 bases outside the gene matches. CDR1 LGHNA and CDR2 YSLEER come from the germline V gene. The CDR3 covers 14 residues.

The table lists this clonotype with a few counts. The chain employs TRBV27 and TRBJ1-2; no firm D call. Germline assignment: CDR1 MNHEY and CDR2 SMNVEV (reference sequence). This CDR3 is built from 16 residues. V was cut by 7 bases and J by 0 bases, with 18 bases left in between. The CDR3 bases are TGTGCCAGCAAATCCCGTGAGCTCTCCTCTAACTATGGCTACACCTTC. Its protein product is CASKSRELSSNYGYTF.